The rows below give T cell receptor beta chains drawn from one sample of a study of T cells after yellow fever vaccination. A single record per CDR3 protein comes from TCRdb applying MiXCR to the 5' RACE reads. This sample yields hundreds of thousands of distinct CDR3 sequences, of which 20% to 25% are seen a single time; about a sixth belongs to the top ten. The material was PBMCs, obtained about 20 days after the first yellow fever vaccination. The receptors stem from a man aged 18-30 years who received the YFV17D yellow fever vaccine. CDR3s include the opening cysteine and the closing phenylalanine or tryptophan. The order of the fields is V gene, clone size, D gene, J gene, CDR3 protein, CDR3 DNA. The D gene is left open where the match is weak. Not every row has a clone size; where given, it reads once, few, many or a size class.

TRBV5-1	-	TRBD1	TRBJ1-1	CASSLSPTGGAEAFF	TGCGCCAGCAGCTTGTCCCCGACAGGGGGGGCTGAAGCTTTCTTT
TRBV7-2	-	TRBD1	TRBJ2-5	CASSIQTGDETQYF	TGTGCCAGCAGCATCCAGACAGGGGACGAGACCCAGTACTTC
TRBV20-1	-	-	TRBJ1-6	CSASVLNSPLHF	TGCAGTGCTAGCGTGCTTAATTCACCCCTCCACTTT
TRBV4-1	-	-	TRBJ2-1	CASSPLGRGKFF	TGCGCCAGCAGCCCCCTCGGGCGGGGTAAGTTCTTC
TRBV29-1	few	-	TRBJ2-5	CSAEYREETQYF	TGCAGCGCCGAGTACAGGGAAGAGACCCAGTACTTC
TRBV4-1	few	-	TRBJ2-7	CASSQPSQGSKKYEQYF	TGCGCCAGCAGCCAACCTAGTCAGGGATCCAAGAAGTACGAGCAGTACTTC
TRBV15	-	-	TRBJ2-3	CATSSTLWDIQSDTQYF	TGTGCCACCAGCAGTACCCTTTGGGACATCCAGTCAGATACGCAGTATTTT
TRBV27	few	-	TRBJ2-7	CASSLSPVYEQYF	TGTGCCAGCAGTTTATCTCCGGTCTACGAGCAGTACTTC
TRBV12-3/TRBV12-4	few	-	TRBJ2-3	CASSRGGAADTQYF	TGTGCCAGCAGCCGAGGGGGGGCCGCTGATACGCAGTATTTT
TRBV12-3/TRBV12-4	few	-	TRBJ1-6	CASSLVRYSPLHF	TGTGCCAGCAGTTTGGTCCGGTATTCACCCCTCCACTTT
TRBV7-6	many	TRBD2	TRBJ2-1	CASSYSGGSNEQFF	TGTGCCAGCAGCTATAGCGGGGGGTCTAATGAGCAGTTCTTC
TRBV3-1	-	-	TRBJ2-5	CASSQGTKETQYF	TGTGCCAGCAGCCAAGGTACTAAAGAGACCCAGTACTTC
TRBV29-1	-	-	TRBJ2-3	CSVVWLNTDTQYF	TGCAGCGTTGTATGGCTGAACACAGATACGCAGTATTTT
TRBV12-3/TRBV12-4	many	-	TRBJ2-3	CASSSSRGEADTQYF	TGTGCCAGCAGTTCTAGCAGGGGTGAGGCAGATACGCAGTATTTT
TRBV10-3	-	-	TRBJ1-1	CAIRPRDTTANTEAFF	TGTGCCATCAGGCCTCGGGACACTACAGCGAACACTGAAGCTTTCTTT
TRBV12-3/TRBV12-4	-	-	TRBJ2-5	CASRPAGAQETQYF	TGTGCCAGCAGACCCGCGGGGGCACAAGAGACCCAGTACTTC
TRBV12-3/TRBV12-4	-	TRBD2	TRBJ2-1	CASRTSGGVVASYNEQFF	TGTGCCAGCAGAACCTCCGGGGGGGTCGTAGCATCCTACAATGAGCAGTTCTTC
TRBV7-2	once	TRBD1	TRBJ1-2	CASSPAGGALDYGYTF	TGTGCCAGCAGCCCCGCAGGGGGTGCCTTAGACTATGGCTACACCTTC
TRBV7-2	-	TRBD2	TRBJ2-2	CASSSPGLGWAGELFF	TGTGCCAGCAGCTCTCCGGGACTAGGATGGGCCGGGGAGCTGTTTTTT
TRBV6-1	-	TRBD1	TRBJ1-3	CASRESRGVSGNTIYF	TGTGCCAGCAGGGAGAGCAGGGGGGTCAGTGGAAACACCATATATTTT
TRBV4-3	many	-	TRBJ2-3	CASSQDPGTTDTQYF	TGCGCCAGCAGCCAAGACCCAGGGACTACAGATACGCAGTATTTT
TRBV28	-	-	TRBJ1-2	CASAGANYGYTF	TGTGCCAGCGCAGGGGCCAACTATGGCTACACCTTC
TRBV6-5	few	-	TRBJ1-5	CASSYDGGDNQPQHF	TGTGCCAGCAGTTACGATGGGGGAGACAATCAGCCCCAGCATTTT
TRBV10-3	-	-	TRBJ1-2	CATTGKNYGYTF	TGTGCCACCACGGGGAAGAACTATGGCTACACCTTC
TRBV7-2	-	TRBD1	TRBJ1-1	CASSLVTGAGTEAFF	TGTGCCAGCAGCTTAGTTACAGGGGCGGGCACTGAAGCTTTCTTT
TRBV5-1	few	-	TRBJ2-3	CASSPGASGTDTQYF	TGCGCCAGCAGCCCCGGAGCGAGCGGGACAGATACGCAGTATTTT
TRBV12-3/TRBV12-4	many	-	TRBJ1-2	CASSLRHQMNGYTF	TGTGCCAGCAGCTTGAGGCACCAGATGAATGGCTACACCTTC
TRBV10-3	few	-	TRBJ2-1	CAIRGDMSSYNEQFF	TGTGCCATCAGAGGGGACATGAGCTCCTACAATGAGCAGTTCTTC
TRBV7-8	few	TRBD2	TRBJ2-3	CASSRGLADAQYF	TGTGCCAGCAGCAGGGGACTAGCGGACGCGCAGTATTTT
TRBV5-1	-	-	TRBJ2-2	CASSPWDPGELFF	TGCGCCAGCAGCCCATGGGACCCCGGGGAGCTGTTTTTT
TRBV12-3/TRBV12-4	few	-	TRBJ1-2	CASSPPFPPRGDYGYTF	TGTGCCAGCAGCCCCCCGTTCCCCCCACGGGGGGACTATGGCTACACCTTC
TRBV7-8	-	-	TRBJ2-5	CASSSYPGLKETQYF	TGTGCCAGCAGCTCATACCCGGGACTCAAAGAGACCCAGTACTTC
TRBV7-2	-	TRBD1	TRBJ2-5	CASSPDRDIGTQYF	TGTGCCAGCAGCCCGGACAGGGACATCGGGACCCAGTACTTC
TRBV6-5	-	TRBD2	TRBJ2-1	CASSYTSGGNAVEQFF	TGTGCCAGCAGTTACACTAGCGGGGGGAATGCTGTTGAGCAGTTCTTC
TRBV15	many	-	TRBJ2-2	CATSRDLQGAGELFF	TGTGCCACCAGCAGAGATTTACAGGGCGCCGGGGAGCTGTTTTTT
TRBV4-3	-	-	TRBJ1-5	CASSQDLRVRHQPQHF	TGCGCCAGCAGCCAAGATTTAAGGGTTCGGCATCAGCCCCAGCATTTT
TRBV4-3	-	TRBD1	TRBJ2-3	CASSQGPGQGTDTQYF	TGCGCCAGCAGCCAAGGACCAGGACAGGGAACAGATACGCAGTATTTT
TRBV4-1	-	TRBD1	TRBJ2-3	CASSQDGETGVQDTQYF	TGCGCCAGCAGCCAGGATGGGGAGACAGGGGTCCAAGATACGCAGTATTTT
TRBV12-3/TRBV12-4	-	-	TRBJ2-1	CASSLRGGELSYNEQFF	TGTGCCAGCAGTTTGAGGGGGGGGGAGCTCTCCTACAATGAGCAGTTCTTC
TRBV5-6	many	-	TRBJ2-7	CASSSTGTYEQYF	TGTGCCAGCAGCTCTACAGGGACGTACGAGCAGTACTTC